The 10 T cell receptor beta chains below all came from one sample that was sequenced in a study of cytomegalovirus exposure and HLA in healthy donors. The PCR ran on 60 Vbeta and 13 Jbeta primers. The method was immunoSEQ multiplex PCR; TCRdb's version includes in-frame clones alone and lacks a portion of them. The top ten clones hold roughly 1.5% of a sample with about 190,000 clones, approximately 79% of them seen once. The sample taken for sequencing was PBMCs. These receptors were obtained from a woman aged 18 to 35 in good health and CMV-seronegative.

The genes are TRBV5-1 and TRBJ2-7, with 8 bases identical to TRBD1. The trim removed 4 bases at V and 3 bases at J, leaving 6 bases unmatched. The CDR3 length is 14 residues. Germline values: CDR1 SGHRS, CDR2 YFSETQ. The CDR3 is CASSPIQGVYEQYF. In DNA, the CDR3 is TGCGCCAGCAGCCCGATACAGGGGGTCTACGAGCAGTACTTC.

V gene TRBV7-3 combines with J gene TRBJ1-1, with D unresolved. Germline CDR1 and CDR2: SGHTA and FQGTGA. V shed 2 bases and J shed 1 base, with 8 bases lying between them. This CDR3 spans 14 amino acids. The CDR3 DNA reads as TGTGCCAGCAGCTTACTGGCAGGGAACACTGAAGCTTTCTTT. It codes for CASSLLAGNTEAFF.

The CDR3 bases are TGTGCCAGCATTCTACTCTACGGGAACTCCTACGAGCAGTACTTC. This encodes CASILLYGNSYEQYF. The genes are TRBV6-1 and TRBJ2-7, with a tentative D call TRBD2 (5 bases). There are 15 residues in the CDR3. Germline loops: CDR1 MNHNS, CDR2 SASEGT. V shed 7 bases and J shed 0 bases, with 16 bases lying between them.

This chain joins TRBV4-1 and TRBJ1-4, with unresolved D. V was trimmed by 1 base and J by 4 bases, leaving 10 bases between them. The CDR3 runs 15 residues. Germline V gene lookup returns CDR1 MGHRA and CDR2 YSYEKL. CDR3 amino acids: CASSQGVLFNEKLFF. The CDR3 coding sequence is TGCGCCAGCAGCCAAGGTGTACTTTTTAATGAAAAACTGTTTTTT.

CDR3 residues: CASSLTRTGTRDQPQHF. The CDR3, as DNA: TGTGCCAGCTCACTAACTCGCACCGGGACAAGAGATCAGCCCCAGCATTTT. The genes are TRBV18 and TRBJ1-5; a weak D match, TRBD1 (6 bases). Trimming removed 4 bases from V and 5 bases from J, with 21 bases in between. Germline V lookup: CDR1 KGHSH, CDR2 LQKENI. The length of the CDR3 is 17 residues.

The chain joins TRBV7-2 to TRBJ2-5, with TRBD1 as a possible D gene (6 bases). V dropped 5 bases and J dropped 5 bases, with 15 bases sitting between them. The CDR3 has 14 residues. Germline-derived CDR1 and CDR2 are SGHTA and FQGNSA. CDR3 sequence (DNA): TGTGCCAGCAGCGCAAACAGGGTTTGGGAGACCCAGTACTTC. The encoded protein is CASSANRVWETQYF. The variable domain in full, completed from reference TRBV7-2 and TRBJ2-5, reads GAGVSQSPSNKVTEKGKDVELRCDPISGHTALYWYRQSLGQGLEFLIYFQGNSAPDKSGLPSDRFSAERTGGSVSTLTIQRTQQEDSAVYLCASSANRVWETQYFGPGTRLLVL.

V is TRBV2 and J is TRBJ2-4; 7 bases align to TRBD1. CDR1 is SNHLY and CDR2 is FYNNEI in the germline V gene. V lost 4 bases and J lost 4; bases outside the gene matches: 1. The CDR3 sequence is 13 residues long. DNA of the CDR3: TGTGCCAGCAGTGGGGACAGTAAAAACATTCAGTACTTC. It is translated as CASSGDSKNIQYF.

This clone turned up a few times. This chain uses TRBV5-1 with TRBJ2-7, with TRBD1 matching 8 bases. Germline CDR1 SGHRS, CDR2 YFSETQ. The CDR3 consists of 14 residues. J lost 6 bases, V lost 1 base, and 6 bases had no gene match. This chain's CDR3 is CASSLSRGLSEQYF. In nucleotides, the CDR3 is TGCGCCAGCAGCTTGAGCAGGGGGCTTTCCGAGCAGTACTTC.

This clone came up once. The chain recombines TRBV5-4 with TRBJ2-7, with D possibly matching TRBD2 (5 bases). Germline loops: CDR1 SGHNT, CDR2 YYREEE (reference sequence). The CDR3 contains 15 residues. The V end was cut by 2 bases, the J end by 0 bases, with 12 bases between. In nucleotides, the CDR3 is TGTGCCAGCAGCTTTAGTGGGAGTCTCTCCTACGAGCAGTACTTC. Translated, it gives CASSFSGSLSYEQYF.

The rearrangement links TRBV4-2 to TRBJ2-3; 10 positions match TRBD2. Germline lookup yields CDR1 LGHNA and CDR2 YNFKEQ. CDR3 length equals 20 residues. The V gene end was trimmed by 0 bases and the J gene end by 5 bases; junction bases not matched to a gene: 17. This CDR3 is CASSQDPSGRRTKKGDTQYF. CDR3 nucleotides: TGTGCCAGCAGCCAAGACCCTAGCGGGAGAAGGACAAAAAAAGGAGATACGCAGTATTTT.